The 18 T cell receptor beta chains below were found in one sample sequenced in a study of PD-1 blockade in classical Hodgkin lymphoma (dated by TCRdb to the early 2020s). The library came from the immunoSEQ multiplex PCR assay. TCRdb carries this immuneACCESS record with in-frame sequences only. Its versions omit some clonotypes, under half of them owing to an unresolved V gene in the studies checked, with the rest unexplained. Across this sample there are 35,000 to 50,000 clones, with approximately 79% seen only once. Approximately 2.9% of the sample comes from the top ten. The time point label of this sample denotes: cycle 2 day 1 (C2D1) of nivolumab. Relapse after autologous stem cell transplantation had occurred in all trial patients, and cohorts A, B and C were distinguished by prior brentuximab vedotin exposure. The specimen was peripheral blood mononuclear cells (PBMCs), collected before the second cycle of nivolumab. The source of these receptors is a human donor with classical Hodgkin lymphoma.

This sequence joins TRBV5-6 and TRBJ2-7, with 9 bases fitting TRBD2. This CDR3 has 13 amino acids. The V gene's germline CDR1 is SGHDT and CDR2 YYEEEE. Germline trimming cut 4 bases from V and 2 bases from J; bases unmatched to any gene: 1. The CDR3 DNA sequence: TGTGCCAGCAGCCGCGGGGGGGCCTACGAGCAGTACTTC. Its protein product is CASSRGGAYEQYF.

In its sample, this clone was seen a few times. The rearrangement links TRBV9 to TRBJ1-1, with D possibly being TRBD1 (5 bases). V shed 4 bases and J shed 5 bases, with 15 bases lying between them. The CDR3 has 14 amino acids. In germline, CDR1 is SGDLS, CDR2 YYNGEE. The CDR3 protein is CASSPGPGRTEAFF. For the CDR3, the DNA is TGTGCCAGCAGCCCGGGACCGGGGCGAACTGAAGCTTTCTTT. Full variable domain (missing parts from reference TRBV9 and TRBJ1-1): DSGVTQTPKHLITATGQRVTLRCSPRSGDLSVYWYQQSLDQGLQFLIQYYNGEERAKGNILERFSAQQFPDLHSELNLSSLELGDSALYFCASSPGPGRTEAFFGQGTRLTVV.

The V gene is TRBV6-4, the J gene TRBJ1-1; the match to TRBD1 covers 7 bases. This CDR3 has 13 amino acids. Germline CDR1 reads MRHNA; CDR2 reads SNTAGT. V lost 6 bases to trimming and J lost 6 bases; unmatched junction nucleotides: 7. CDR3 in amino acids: CASRVRQGAEAFF. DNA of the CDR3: TGTGCCAGCAGGGTTAGACAGGGCGCTGAAGCTTTCTTT.

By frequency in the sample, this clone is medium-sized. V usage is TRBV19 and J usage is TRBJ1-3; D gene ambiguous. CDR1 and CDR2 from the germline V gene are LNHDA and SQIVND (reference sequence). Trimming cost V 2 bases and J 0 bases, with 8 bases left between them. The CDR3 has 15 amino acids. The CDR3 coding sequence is TGTGCCAGTAGTATATACAGCAGCTCTGGAAACACCATATATTTT. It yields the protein CASSIYSSSGNTIYF.

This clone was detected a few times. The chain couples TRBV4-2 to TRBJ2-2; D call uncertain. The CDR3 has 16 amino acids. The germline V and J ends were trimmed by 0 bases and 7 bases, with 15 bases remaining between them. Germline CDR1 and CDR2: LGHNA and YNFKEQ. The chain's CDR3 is CASSQETGRSNGELFF. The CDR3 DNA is TGTGCCAGCAGCCAAGAGACCGGGCGTAGTAACGGGGAGCTGTTTTTT.

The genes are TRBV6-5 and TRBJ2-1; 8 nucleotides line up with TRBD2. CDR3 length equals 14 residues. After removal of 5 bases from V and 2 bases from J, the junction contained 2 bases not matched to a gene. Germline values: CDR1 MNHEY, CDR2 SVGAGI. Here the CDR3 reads CASSTSGAYNEQFF. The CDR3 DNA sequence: TGTGCCAGCAGTACTAGCGGCGCCTACAATGAGCAGTTCTTC.

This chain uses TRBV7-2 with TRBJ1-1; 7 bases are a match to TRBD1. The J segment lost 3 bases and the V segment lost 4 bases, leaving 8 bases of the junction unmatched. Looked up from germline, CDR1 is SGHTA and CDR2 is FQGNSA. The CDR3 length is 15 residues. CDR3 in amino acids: CASSWRQGGYTEAFF. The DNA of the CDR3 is TGTGCCAGCAGCTGGCGACAGGGCGGGTACACTGAAGCTTTCTTT.

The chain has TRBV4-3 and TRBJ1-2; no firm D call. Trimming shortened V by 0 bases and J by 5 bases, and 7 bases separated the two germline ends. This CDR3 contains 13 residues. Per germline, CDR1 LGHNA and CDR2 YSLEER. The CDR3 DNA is TGCGCCAGCAGCCAAGATCCACGGTATGGCTACACCTTC. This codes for CASSQDPRYGYTF.

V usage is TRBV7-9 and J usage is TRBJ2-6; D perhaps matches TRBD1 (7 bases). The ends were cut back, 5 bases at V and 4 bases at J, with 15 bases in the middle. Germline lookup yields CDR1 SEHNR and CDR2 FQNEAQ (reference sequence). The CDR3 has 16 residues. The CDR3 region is CASSQGGLSGANVLTF. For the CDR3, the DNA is TGTGCCAGCAGCCAGGGGGGCTTATCCGGGGCCAACGTCCTGACTTTC.

DNA of the CDR3: TGTGCCAGCAGTTTACAGAGCGGGAGGATCCTCAATGAGCAGTTCTTC. Translating it yields CASSLQSGRILNEQFF. The chain uses TRBV27 and TRBJ2-1, with 9 bases identical to TRBD2. Germline values: CDR1 MNHEY, CDR2 SMNVEV (reference sequence). This CDR3 region has 16 residues. Trimming removed 2 bases from V and 6 bases from J; junction bases left unmatched: 8.

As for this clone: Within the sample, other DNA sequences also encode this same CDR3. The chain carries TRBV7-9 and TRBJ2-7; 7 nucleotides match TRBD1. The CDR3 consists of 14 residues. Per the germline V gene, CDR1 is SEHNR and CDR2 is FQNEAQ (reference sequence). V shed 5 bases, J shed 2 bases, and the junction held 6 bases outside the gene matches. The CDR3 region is CASSLQGRAYEQYF. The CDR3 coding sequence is TGTGCCAGCAGCCTACAGGGGCGGGCCTACGAGCAGTACTTC.

The CDR3 protein is CASSVAHRDSGNTIYF. CDR3 DNA sequence: TGTGCCAGCAGCGTAGCTCACAGAGACTCTGGAAACACCATATATTTT. This rearrangement joins TRBV9 to TRBJ1-3, with D uncertain. The CDR3 totals 16 residues. Trimming took 0 bases from V and 0 from J, leaving 10 bases between them. From germline, CDR1 is SGDLS and CDR2 YYNGEE.

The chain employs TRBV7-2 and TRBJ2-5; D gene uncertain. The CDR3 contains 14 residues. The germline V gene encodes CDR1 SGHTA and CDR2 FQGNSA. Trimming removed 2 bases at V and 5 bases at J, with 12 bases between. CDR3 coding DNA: TGTGCCAGCAGCTTATCTACGTATGGTGAGACCCAGTACTTC. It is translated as CASSLSTYGETQYF.

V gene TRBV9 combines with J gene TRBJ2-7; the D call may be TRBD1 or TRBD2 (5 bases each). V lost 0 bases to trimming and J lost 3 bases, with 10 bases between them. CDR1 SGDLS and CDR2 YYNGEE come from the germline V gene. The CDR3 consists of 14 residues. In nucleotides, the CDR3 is TGTGCCAGCAGCGTAGAAGGGGACCTCTACGAGCAGTACTTC. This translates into CASSVEGDLYEQYF.

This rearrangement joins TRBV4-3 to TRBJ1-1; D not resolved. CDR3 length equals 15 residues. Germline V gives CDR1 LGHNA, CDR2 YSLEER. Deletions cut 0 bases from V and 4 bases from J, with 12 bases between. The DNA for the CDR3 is TGCGCCAGCAGCCAAGATACGGCCTTCGGCACTGAAGCTTTCTTT. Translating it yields CASSQDTAFGTEAFF.

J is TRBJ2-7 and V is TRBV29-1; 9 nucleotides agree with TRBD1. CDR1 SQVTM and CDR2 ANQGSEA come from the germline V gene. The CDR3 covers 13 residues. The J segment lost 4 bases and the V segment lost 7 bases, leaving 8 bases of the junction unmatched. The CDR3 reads CSGSGGTGYEQYF. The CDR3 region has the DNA TGCAGCGGATCCGGGGGGACAGGGTACGAGCAGTACTTC.

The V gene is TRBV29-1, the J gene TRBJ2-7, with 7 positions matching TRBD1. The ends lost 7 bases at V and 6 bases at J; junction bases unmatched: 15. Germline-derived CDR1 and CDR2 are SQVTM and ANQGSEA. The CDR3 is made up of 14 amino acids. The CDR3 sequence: CSARNVGQGVEQYF. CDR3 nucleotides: TGCAGCGCCAGAAACGTGGGCCAGGGGGTCGAGCAGTACTTC.

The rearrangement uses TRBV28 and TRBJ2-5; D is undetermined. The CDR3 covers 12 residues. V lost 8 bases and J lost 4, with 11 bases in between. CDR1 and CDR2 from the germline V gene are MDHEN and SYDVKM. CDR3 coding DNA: TGTGCCAGCCGGACGGCAGGAGAGACCCAGTACTTC. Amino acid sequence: CASRTAGETQYF.